Listed below are T cell receptor beta chains from one sample, sequenced in a study of T cells in Graves' hyperthyroidism and ophthalmopathy. One entry per CDR3 protein results from TCRdb running MiXCR on the multiplex PCR reads. Of roughly 600,000 distinct CDR3 sequences listed, approximately 15% are singletons. The specimen sequenced was blood. All receptors derive from a woman aged 45 to 65 with Graves' ophthalmopathy. The CDR3 runs from the conserved cysteine through the conserved F or W. Each record gives: J gene, D gene, clone size, V gene, CDR3 DNA, CDR3 protein. The D gene is left open where the match is weak. Part of the rows lack a size; the others show once, few, many or a class for expanded clones.

TRBJ2-5 NA many TRBV12-3/TRBV12-4 TGTGCCAGCAGTTCGTCCCGGACTTCCTCGGAGACCCAGTACTTC CASSSSRTSSETQYF
TRBJ2-7 NA NA TRBV6-2/TRBV6-3 TGTGCCACGGGACTCTCCTACAATGAGCAGTACTTC CATGLSYNEQYF
TRBJ2-5 NA many TRBV20-1 TGCAGTGCTAGAGATCAGGCCCTCCAAGAGACCCAGTACTTC CSARDQALQETQYF
TRBJ2-3 NA NA TRBV5-1 TGCGCCAGCAGCGGGTTCACAGATACGCAGTATTTT CASSGFTDTQYF
TRBJ2-1 NA many TRBV11-2 TGTGCCAGCAGCTTCCGGACTTCCAATGAGCAGTTCTTC CASSFRTSNEQFF
TRBJ2-7 TRBD1 many TRBV5-1 TGCGCCAGCAGCAAACAGGGACAGGACCACGAGCAGTACTTC CASSKQGQDHEQYF
TRBJ2-1 NA many TRBV7-3 TGTGCCAGCAGCCCCCTATCCTACAATGAGCAGTTCTTC CASSPLSYNEQFF
TRBJ2-2 TRBD1 few TRBV4-2 TGTGCCAGCAGTCTCGGGACAGGAGACACCGGGGAGCTGTTTTTT CASSLGTGDTGELFF
TRBJ2-7 NA many TRBV12-3/TRBV12-4 TGTGCCAGCAGTTCTGACAACCAGGGAGACGAGCAGTACTTC CASSSDNQGDEQYF
TRBJ2-1 TRBD2 NA TRBV25-1 TGTGCCAGCAGTGGTCCGGGACTAGCGGGAGGGCTTGACAATGAGCAGTTCTTC CASSGPGLAGGLDNEQFF
TRBJ2-1 TRBD2 many TRBV6-2/TRBV6-3 TGTGCCAGCAGTTTCTTTAGCGGGAGCCGCTCCTACAATGAGCAGTTCTTC CASSFFSGSRSYNEQFF
TRBJ1-2 TRBD1 many TRBV7-2 TGTGCCAGCAGCTTCACCGGGACAGTCGACGGCTACACCTTC CASSFTGTVDGYTF
TRBJ2-5 TRBD1 many TRBV7-9 TGTGCCAGCAGCTTAACGGACAGGGGGCTTCCTAAAGAGACCCAGTACTTC CASSLTDRGLPKETQYF
TRBJ2-7 TRBD1 many TRBV4-3 TGCGCCAGCAGCCAAACAGGGGGCTACGAGCAGTACTTC CASSQTGGYEQYF
TRBJ1-1 NA NA TRBV29-1 TGCAGCGTGGTTATATCGGGATTTGAAGCTTTCTTT CSVVISGFEAFF
TRBJ1-1 NA NA TRBV10-3 TGTGCCATCAGTAAGGGGGGGGAGGCTTTTATGAACACTGAAGCTTTCTTT CAISKGGEAFMNTEAFF
TRBJ2-6 NA few TRBV20-1 TGCAGTGCTTGGGACAAAGCCCCTGGGGCCAACGTCCTGACTTTC CSAWDKAPGANVLTF
TRBJ2-7 NA few TRBV5-1 TGCGCCAGCAGCTTGACAGGGTCCAACGAGCAGTACTTC CASSLTGSNEQYF
TRBJ2-4 TRBD1 few TRBV20-1 TGCAGTGCTAGAGATGGGGTCGGGACAGGGGAAGTAGCCAAAAACATTCAGTACTTC CSARDGVGTGEVAKNIQYF
TRBJ2-7 NA NA TRBV20-1 TGCAGTGCTAGAGATAATTACGAGCAGTACTTC CSARDNYEQYF
TRBJ2-3 TRBD1 NA TRBV5-1 TGCGCCAGCAGCGGCCAGGGGGTTTTCACAGATACGCAGTATTTT CASSGQGVFTDTQYF
TRBJ2-5 TRBD2 NA TRBV5-4 TGTGCCAGCAGCTTGGCCAAGCAGCGGGAGGCCTTAGAGACCCAGTACTTC CASSLAKQREALETQYF
TRBJ1-1 NA many TRBV5-1 TGCGCCAGCAGCTTGGAGGTCAAGAACACTGAAGCTTTCTTT CASSLEVKNTEAFF
TRBJ2-7 NA few TRBV18 TGTGCCAGCTCACCACCGGTGCGTAGCTCCTACGAGCAGTACTTC CASSPPVRSSYEQYF
TRBJ2-1 NA many TRBV5-1 TGCGCCAGCAGCTTGGCTAGCCGGAGCTCCTACAATGAGCAGTTCTTC CASSLASRSSYNEQFF
TRBJ1-1 NA many TRBV27 TGTGCCAGCAGTTTATACCCGGGCACTGAAGCTTTCTTT CASSLYPGTEAFF
TRBJ1-1 NA many TRBV12-3/TRBV12-4 TGTGCCAGCAGTTTAATCGTATTGCCGACTGAAGCTTTCTTT CASSLIVLPTEAFF
TRBJ1-5 TRBD1 many TRBV7-2 TGTGCCAGCAGCTCAGGAGGGACAGGGGGTCGACAGCCCCAGCATTTT CASSSGGTGGRQPQHF
TRBJ2-1 NA NA TRBV9 TGTGCCAGCAGCATGGGTTGGGGGGCGAGCTCCTACAATGAGCAGTTCTTC CASSMGWGASSYNEQFF
TRBJ2-7 NA NA TRBV6-1 TGTGCCAGCAGGCCCTCCGGGACTGGAACCTACGAGCAGTACTTC CASRPSGTGTYEQYF
TRBJ2-5 NA few TRBV4-3 TGCGCCAGCAGCCGGAGGGTTGGCGAGACCCAGTACTTC CASSRRVGETQYF
TRBJ2-3 NA few TRBV9 TGTGCCAGCAGCGTAAGAAACACAGATACGCAGTATTTT CASSVRNTDTQYF
TRBJ2-5 TRBD2 many TRBV27 TGTGCCAGCAGTCCCTTAGCGGGAGGTGAGACCCAGTACTTC CASSPLAGGETQYF
TRBJ2-3 TRBD2 NA TRBV11-2 TGTGCCAGCAGCCCGGGACTAGCGGGGGGGCTTAGTGAAGATACGCAGTATTTT CASSPGLAGGLSEDTQYF
TRBJ1-1 TRBD1 many TRBV15 TGTGCCACCAGCAGAGATACTACAGGGGTCACTGAAGCTTTCTTT CATSRDTTGVTEAFF
TRBJ1-1 NA many TRBV6-1 TGTGCCAGCAGGGTCGGAACTGAAGCTTTCTTT CASRVGTEAFF
TRBJ2-2 TRBD2 many TRBV20-1 TGCAGTGCTAGAGATACCGGGACTAGTTCAGCCGGGGAGCTGTTTTTT CSARDTGTSSAGELFF
TRBJ1-4 TRBD1 NA TRBV20-1 TGCAGTGCTAGAGAGCGCCGGACAGGGGGCGGACGTGAAAAACTGTTTTTT CSARERRTGGGREKLFF
TRBJ2-5 NA many TRBV3-1 TGTGCCAGCAGCCAAGTTGGCAGTCCGGCCCCTCAAGAGACCCAGTACTTC CASSQVGSPAPQETQYF
TRBJ1-1 NA many TRBV20-1 TGCAGCCCATTAGAGACAGGAGGCTCAAATACTGAAGCTTTCTTT CSPLETGGSNTEAFF
TRBJ1-1 NA many TRBV14 TGTGCCAGCAGCCAAGATCTGAGATCCACTGAAGCTTTCTTT CASSQDLRSTEAFF
TRBJ2-2 TRBD2 many TRBV12-3/TRBV12-4 TGTGCCAGCAGTTTTACGGCGGGAGGCTCCTCAGGGGAGCTGTTTTTT CASSFTAGGSSGELFF
TRBJ2-7 TRBD1 NA TRBV4-3 TGCGCCAGCAGCCAAGCATACCCGGGACAGCCCTCCTACGAGCAGTACTTC CASSQAYPGQPSYEQYF
TRBJ2-3 TRBD2 many TRBV27 TGTGCCAGTACCAGGGGCGGGAGGACAGATACGCAGTATTTT CASTRGGRTDTQYF
TRBJ1-1 NA NA TRBV7-9 TGTGCCAGCAGCTTAGCGTGGGTCCGAGAAGCTTTCTTT CASSLAWVREAFF
TRBJ2-1 TRBD2 few TRBV6-5 TGTGCCAGCAGTTACTCAAGATCCGGACTAGCGCAATACAATGAGCAGTTCTTC CASSYSRSGLAQYNEQFF
TRBJ1-1 TRBD1 few TRBV4-3 TGCGCCAGCAGCCAAGATCAGGGGGGGACTGAAGCTTTCTTT CASSQDQGGTEAFF
TRBJ2-1 TRBD2 few TRBV20-1 TGCAGTGCTAATAGCGGGCCACTCTACAATGAGCAGTTCTTC CSANSGPLYNEQFF
TRBJ1-2 NA few TRBV28 TGTGCCAGCACCTCTGGGCTTGGACAGAACTATGGCTACACCTTC CASTSGLGQNYGYTF
TRBJ1-2 TRBD1 NA TRBV7-9 TGTGCCAGCAGCTTAGGGGGGACAGCCCAACATGGCTACACCTTC CASSLGGTAQHGYTF
TRBJ2-5 NA many TRBV2 TGTGCCAGCAGTCCCCAGGGAAAGGAGACCCAGTACTTC CASSPQGKETQYF
TRBJ1-2 TRBD1 NA TRBV7-2 TGTGCCAGCAGCCCGCGACAGGGGCGGTCTGGCTACACCTTC CASSPRQGRSGYTF
TRBJ1-1 NA many TRBV28 TGTGCCAGCAGCGATCCGGGACCTAGGGTTCGGAACACTGAAGCTTTCTTT CASSDPGPRVRNTEAFF
TRBJ1-5 NA NA TRBV27 TGTGCCAGCAGTTACTCGATGTATAGCAATCAGCCCCAGCATTTT CASSYSMYSNQPQHF
TRBJ2-3 NA many TRBV29-1 TGCAGCGTTGTAACACCAGGCGGGCCAGATACGCAGTATTTT CSVVTPGGPDTQYF